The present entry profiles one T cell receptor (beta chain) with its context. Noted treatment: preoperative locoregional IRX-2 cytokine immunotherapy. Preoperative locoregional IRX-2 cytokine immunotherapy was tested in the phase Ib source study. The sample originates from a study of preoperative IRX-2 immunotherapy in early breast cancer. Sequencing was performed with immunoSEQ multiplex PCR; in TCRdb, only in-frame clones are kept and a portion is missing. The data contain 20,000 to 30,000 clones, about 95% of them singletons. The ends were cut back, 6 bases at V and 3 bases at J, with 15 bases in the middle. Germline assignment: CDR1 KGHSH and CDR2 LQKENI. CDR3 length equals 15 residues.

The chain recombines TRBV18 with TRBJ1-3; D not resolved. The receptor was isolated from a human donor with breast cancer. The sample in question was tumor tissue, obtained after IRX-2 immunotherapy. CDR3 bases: TGTGCCAGCTCTATCCGGGAGGGAATTGGAAACACCATATATTTT. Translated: CASSIREGIGNTIYF.